This TCR beta chain emerged from a study of cytomegalovirus exposure and HLA in healthy donors. At collection, donors were nominally healthy, but unrecorded immune exposures were probable. The germline V gene has CDR1 MNHNS and CDR2 SASEGT. The CDR3 runs to 15 residues. V was shortened by 5 bases and J by 8 bases, with 22 bases between the two germline ends. In regard to this clone: The target antigen is unknown.

Whole-study results and caveats: Some highly shared sequence variants likely arose as a pipeline artifact. Specificity of a few CMV-associated chains for CMV antigens was verified in vitro. TCR beta V segments were, for the most part, productive about 87% or about 30% of the time in an earlier analysis.

The PCR ran on 60 Vbeta and 13 Jbeta primers. Some clones are missing from TCRdb's copy, which holds only in-frame ones; the method was immunoSEQ multiplex PCR. This sample's clone table lists some 110,000 clones. This sequence was found in a man between 18 and 29 years old in good health and CMV-seronegative. The chain links TRBV6-1 to TRBJ2-7; TRBD1 might be the D (6 bases). The material sequenced was PBMCs. The CDR3 region has the DNA TGTGCCAGCAGTTTTGGGGAGCCCAAACAGGGTAAGCAGTACTTC. Its protein product is CASSFGEPKQGKQYF.